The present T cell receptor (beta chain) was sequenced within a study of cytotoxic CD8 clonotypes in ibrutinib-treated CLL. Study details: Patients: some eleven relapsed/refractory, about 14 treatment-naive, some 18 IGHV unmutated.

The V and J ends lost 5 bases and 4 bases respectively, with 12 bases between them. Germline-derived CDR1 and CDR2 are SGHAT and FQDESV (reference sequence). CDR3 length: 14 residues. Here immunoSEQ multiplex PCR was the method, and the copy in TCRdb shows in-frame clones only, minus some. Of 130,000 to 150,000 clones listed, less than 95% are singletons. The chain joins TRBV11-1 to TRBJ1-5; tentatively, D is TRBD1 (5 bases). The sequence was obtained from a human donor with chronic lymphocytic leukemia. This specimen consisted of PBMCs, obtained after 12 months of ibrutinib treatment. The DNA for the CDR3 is TGTGCCAGCAGCCCCCTCGGGGGTAATCAGCCCCAGCATTTT. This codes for CASSPLGGNQPQHF. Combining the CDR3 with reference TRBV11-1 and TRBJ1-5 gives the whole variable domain EAEVAQSPRYKITEKSQAVAFWCDPISGHATLYWYRQILGQGPELLVQFQDESVVDDSQLPKDRFSAERLKGVDSTLKIQPAELGDSAMYLCASSPLGGNQPQHFGDGTRLSIL.